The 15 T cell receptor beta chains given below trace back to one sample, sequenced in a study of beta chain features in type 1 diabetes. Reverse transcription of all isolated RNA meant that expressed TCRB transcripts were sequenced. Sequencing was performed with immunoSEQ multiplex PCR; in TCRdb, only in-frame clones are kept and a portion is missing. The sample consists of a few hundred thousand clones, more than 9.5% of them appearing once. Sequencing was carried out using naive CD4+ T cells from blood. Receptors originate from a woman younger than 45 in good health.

CDR3: CASSQDPGTANTGELFF. CDR3 bases: TGTGCCAGCAGCCAAGACCCCGGGACAGCGAACACCGGGGAGCTGTTTTTT. This chain connects TRBV14 to TRBJ2-2; 7 bases are a match to TRBD1. Looked up from germline, CDR1 is SGHDN and CDR2 is FVKESK. The CDR3 contains 17 residues. Germline trimming cut 0 bases from V and 0 bases from J; bases unmatched to any gene: 4.

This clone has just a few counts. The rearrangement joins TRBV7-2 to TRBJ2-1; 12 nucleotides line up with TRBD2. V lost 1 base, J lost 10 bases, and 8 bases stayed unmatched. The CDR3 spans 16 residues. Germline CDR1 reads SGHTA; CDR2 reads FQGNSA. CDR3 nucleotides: TGTGCCAGCAGCTTAGACCCTCTAGCGGGAGGGGGGGAGCAGTTCTTC. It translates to CASSLDPLAGGGEQFF.

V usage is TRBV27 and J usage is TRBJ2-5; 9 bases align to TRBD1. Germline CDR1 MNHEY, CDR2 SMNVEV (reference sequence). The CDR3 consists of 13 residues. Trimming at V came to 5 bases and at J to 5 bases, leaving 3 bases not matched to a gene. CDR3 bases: TGTGCCAGCAGTCGGGACAGGGTTGAGACCCAGTACTTC. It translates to CASSRDRVETQYF.

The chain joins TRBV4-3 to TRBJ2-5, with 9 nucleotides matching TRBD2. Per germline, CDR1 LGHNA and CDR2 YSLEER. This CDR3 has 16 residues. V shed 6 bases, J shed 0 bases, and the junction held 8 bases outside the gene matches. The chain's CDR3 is CASSPRLAEYQETQYF. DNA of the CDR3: TGCGCCAGCAGTCCTAGACTAGCGGAGTACCAAGAGACCCAGTACTTC.

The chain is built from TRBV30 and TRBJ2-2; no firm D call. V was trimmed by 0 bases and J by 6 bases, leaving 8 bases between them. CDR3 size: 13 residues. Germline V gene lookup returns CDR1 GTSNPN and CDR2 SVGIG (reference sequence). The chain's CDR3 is CAWSVWPSGELFF. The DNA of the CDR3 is TGTGCCTGGAGTGTATGGCCCTCCGGGGAGCTGTTTTTT.

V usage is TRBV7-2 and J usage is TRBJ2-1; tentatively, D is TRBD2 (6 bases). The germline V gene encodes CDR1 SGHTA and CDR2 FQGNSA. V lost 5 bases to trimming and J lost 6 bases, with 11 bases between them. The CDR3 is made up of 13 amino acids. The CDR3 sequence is CASSPASVNEQFF. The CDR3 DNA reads TGTGCCAGCAGCCCGGCTAGCGTCAATGAGCAGTTCTTC.

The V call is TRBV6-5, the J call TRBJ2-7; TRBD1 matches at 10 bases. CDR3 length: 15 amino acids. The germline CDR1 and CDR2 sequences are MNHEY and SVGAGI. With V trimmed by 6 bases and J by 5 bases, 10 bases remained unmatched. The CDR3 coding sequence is TGTGCCAGCAGCCTCGCCGGGACAGGGGTCAACGAGCAGTACTTC. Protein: CASSLAGTGVNEQYF.

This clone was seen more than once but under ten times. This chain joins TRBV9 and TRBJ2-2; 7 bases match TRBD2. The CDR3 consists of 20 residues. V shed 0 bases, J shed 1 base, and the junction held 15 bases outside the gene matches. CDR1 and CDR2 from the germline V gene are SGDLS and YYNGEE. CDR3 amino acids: CASSVGIGLEKKRNTGELFF. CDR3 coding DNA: TGTGCCAGCAGCGTAGGTATAGGACTAGAAAAGAAAAGGAACACCGGGGAGCTGTTTTTT.

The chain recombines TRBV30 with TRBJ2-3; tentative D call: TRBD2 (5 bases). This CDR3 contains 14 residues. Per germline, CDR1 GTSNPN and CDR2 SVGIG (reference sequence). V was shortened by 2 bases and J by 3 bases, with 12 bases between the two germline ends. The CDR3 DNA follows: TGTGCCTGGAGTCGCGCTAGCACAACAGATACGCAGTATTTT. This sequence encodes CAWSRASTTDTQYF.

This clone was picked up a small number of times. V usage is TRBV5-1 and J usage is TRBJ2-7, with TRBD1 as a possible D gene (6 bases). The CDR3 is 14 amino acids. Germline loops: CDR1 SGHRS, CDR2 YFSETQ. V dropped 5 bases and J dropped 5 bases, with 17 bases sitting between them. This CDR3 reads CASSSSTGLHEQYF. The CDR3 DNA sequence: TGCGCCAGCAGTTCTTCAACAGGGCTCCACGAGCAGTACTTC.

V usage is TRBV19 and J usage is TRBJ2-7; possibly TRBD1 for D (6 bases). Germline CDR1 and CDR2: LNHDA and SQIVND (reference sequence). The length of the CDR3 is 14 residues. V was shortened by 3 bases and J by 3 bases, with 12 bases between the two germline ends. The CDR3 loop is CASSIRTGIYEQYF. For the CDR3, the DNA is TGTGCCAGTAGTATTCGCACAGGGATCTACGAGCAGTACTTC. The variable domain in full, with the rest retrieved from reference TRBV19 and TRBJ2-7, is DGGITQSPKYLFRKEGQNVTLSCEQNLNHDAMYWYRQDPGQGLRLIYYSQIVNDFQKGDIAEGYSVSREKKESFPLTVTSAQKNPTAFYLCASSIRTGIYEQYFGPGTRLTVT.

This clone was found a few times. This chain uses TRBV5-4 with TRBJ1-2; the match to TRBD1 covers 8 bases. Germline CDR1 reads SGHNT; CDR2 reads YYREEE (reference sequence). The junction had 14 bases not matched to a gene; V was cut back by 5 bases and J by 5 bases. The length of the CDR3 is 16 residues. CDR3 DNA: TGTGCCAGCAGTACCGGGACAGGCGGATTGGGGTATGGCTACACCTTC. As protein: CASSTGTGGLGYGYTF.

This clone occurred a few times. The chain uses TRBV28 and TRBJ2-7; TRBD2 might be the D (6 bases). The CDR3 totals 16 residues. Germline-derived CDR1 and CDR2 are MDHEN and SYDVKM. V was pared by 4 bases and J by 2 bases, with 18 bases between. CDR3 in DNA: TGTGCCAGCAGTTCACCCGGGGCTAGCGCAGCCTACGAGCAGTACTTC. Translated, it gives CASSSPGASAAYEQYF.

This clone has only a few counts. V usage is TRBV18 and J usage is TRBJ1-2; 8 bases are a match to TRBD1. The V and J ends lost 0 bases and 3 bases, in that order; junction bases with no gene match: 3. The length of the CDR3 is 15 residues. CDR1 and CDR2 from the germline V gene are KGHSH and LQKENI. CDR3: CASSPPDRADYGYTF. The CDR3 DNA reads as TGTGCCAGCTCACCACCGGACAGGGCAGACTATGGCTACACCTTC.

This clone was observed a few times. The CDR3 is CASSKATGRTQYF. The CDR3 DNA reads as TGTGCCAGTAGTAAGGCGACAGGAAGGACCCAGTACTTC. The chain couples TRBV19 to TRBJ2-5; possible D gene TRBD1, 6 bases. The CDR3 sequence is 13 residues long. Germline V gives CDR1 LNHDA, CDR2 SQIVND (reference sequence). V was cut by 4 bases and J by 7 bases, with 13 bases left in between.